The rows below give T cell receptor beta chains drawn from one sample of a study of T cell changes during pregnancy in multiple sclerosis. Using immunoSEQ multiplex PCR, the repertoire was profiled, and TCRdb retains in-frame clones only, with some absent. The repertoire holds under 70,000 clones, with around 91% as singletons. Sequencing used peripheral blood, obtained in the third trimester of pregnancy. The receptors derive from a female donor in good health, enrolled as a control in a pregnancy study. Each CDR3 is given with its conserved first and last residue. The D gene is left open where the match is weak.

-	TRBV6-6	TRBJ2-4	CASSYRGGEDKNIQYF
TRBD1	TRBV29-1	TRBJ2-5	CSVGQGEGETQYF
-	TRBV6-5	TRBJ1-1	CASLGGAEAFF
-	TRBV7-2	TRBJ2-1	CASSPPDNEQFF
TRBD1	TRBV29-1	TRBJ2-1	CSGSDRAGLEQFF
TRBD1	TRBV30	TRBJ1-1	CAWSPGQGNTEAFF
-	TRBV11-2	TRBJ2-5	CASSLLWETQYF
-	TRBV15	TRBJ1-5	CATSRVFAGGPISQPQHF
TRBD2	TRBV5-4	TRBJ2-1	CASSPPSGARNEQFF
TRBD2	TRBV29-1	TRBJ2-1	CSVLGTSGSSVNEQFF
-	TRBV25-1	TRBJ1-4	CASSELAPGSNEKLFF
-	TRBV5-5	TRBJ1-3	CASSLQAPGNTIYF
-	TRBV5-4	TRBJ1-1	CASSHQQGKWTEAFF
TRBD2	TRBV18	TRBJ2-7	CASSPSLAASYEQYF
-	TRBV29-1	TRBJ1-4	CSAKGWSQYNEKLFF
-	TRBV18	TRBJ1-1	CASSPQVPTEAFF
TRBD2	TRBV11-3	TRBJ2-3	CASSLRGETDTQYF
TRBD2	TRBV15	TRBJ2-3	CATSRDGSGGYTDTQYF
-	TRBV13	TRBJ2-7	CASSPAADYEQYF
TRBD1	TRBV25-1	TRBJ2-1	CASSVDRGFGYNEQFF
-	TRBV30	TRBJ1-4	CAWSVSNPNRANEKLFF
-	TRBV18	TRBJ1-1	CASSPRLTGDTEAFF
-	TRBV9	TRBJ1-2	CASSDASFSGGYTF
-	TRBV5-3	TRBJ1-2	CARSLGTGFGYGYTF
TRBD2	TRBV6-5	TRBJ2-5	CASSYGGRGQETQYF
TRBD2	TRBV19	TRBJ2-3	CASSPGGGVDTQYF
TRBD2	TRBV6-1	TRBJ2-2	CASSEVISGRAGELFF
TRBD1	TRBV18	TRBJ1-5	CASSPPDRGLNQPQHF
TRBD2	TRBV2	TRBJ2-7	CASSVEREGLGEQYF
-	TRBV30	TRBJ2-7	CACTGGHEQYF
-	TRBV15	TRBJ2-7	CATSIGGAPYEQYF
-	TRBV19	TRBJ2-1	CASSIGQAHNEQFF
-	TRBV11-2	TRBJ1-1	CASSLDLAPNTEAFF
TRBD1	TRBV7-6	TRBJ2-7	CASSLSDRGYEQYF
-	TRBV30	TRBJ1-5	CAWTTDSPNQPQHF
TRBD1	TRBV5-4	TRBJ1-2	CASSLDLTGVRGYTF
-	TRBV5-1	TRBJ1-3	CASSLGWTAISGNTIYF
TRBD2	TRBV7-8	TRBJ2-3	CASSLELAADTQYF
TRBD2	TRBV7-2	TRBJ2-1	CASSLTGTSHYNEQFF
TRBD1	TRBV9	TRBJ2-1	CASSVATGGSSYNEQFF
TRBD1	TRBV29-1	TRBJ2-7	CSAGEGANYEQYF